One sample yielded the 4 T cell receptor beta chains listed below, sequenced in a study of cytomegalovirus exposure and HLA in healthy donors. Researchers ran the PCR with 60 Vbeta and 13 Jbeta primers. Sequenced by immunoSEQ multiplex PCR; TCRdb stores in-frame clones only, minus some. The sample has some 120,000 clones, approximately 61% seen once. Sequencing was performed on PBMCs. These receptors all come from a man between 25 and 39 years old in good health and CMV-seropositive.

This clone showed up just a few times. The gene calls are TRBV4-1 and TRBJ2-2; 7 nucleotides line up with TRBD2. The germline CDR1 and CDR2 sequences are MGHRA and YSYEKL. The CDR3 has 16 residues. The ends lost 5 bases at V and 5 bases at J; junction bases unmatched: 11. For the CDR3, the DNA is TGCGCCAGCAGCAGACTTGGGCGGGAGTGGACCGGGGAGCTGTTTTTT. Translation gives CASSRLGREWTGELFF.

This clone has only a few counts. The genes are TRBV18 and TRBJ2-5; D unresolved. The germline V gene has CDR1 KGHSH and CDR2 LQKENI. The germline V and J ends were trimmed by 0 bases and 2 bases, with 7 bases remaining between them. This CDR3 is 14 amino acids long. CDR3 sequence reads: CASSPPTTQETQYF. The CDR3 DNA is TGTGCCAGCTCACCACCCACTACACAAGAGACCCAGTACTTC.

This clone appeared a few times. Other DNA sequences within the sample encode an identical CDR3. The chain joins TRBV10-3 to TRBJ2-1, with unresolved D. Trimming shortened V by 0 bases and J by 0 bases, and 6 bases separated the two germline ends. The CDR3 has 15 amino acids. CDR1 is ENHRY, CDR2 SYGVKD, per germline. The CDR3 here is CAISESSFSYNEQFF. The CDR3 nucleotides are TGTGCCATCAGTGAGTCTTCCTTCTCCTACAATGAGCAGTTCTTC.

The chain employs TRBV18 and TRBJ1-2; TRBD1 matches 9 bases. V shed 0 bases and J 4 bases; nucleotides not matched to a gene: 6. In germline, CDR1 is KGHSH, CDR2 LQKENI. The CDR3 spans 16 residues. The chain's CDR3 is CASSPPPGQGPYGYTF. The CDR3 coding sequence is TGTGCCAGCTCACCACCCCCAGGACAGGGGCCCTATGGCTACACCTTC.